Sequencing of this T cell receptor beta chain was carried out in a study of T cells after yellow fever vaccination. Findings and limits, study-wide: The appearance of a small share of clonotypes in both CD4 and CD8 compartments was observed.

From the 5' RACE reads, TCRdb called clonotypes with MiXCR, one entry per CDR3 protein. The sample shows some 220,000 distinct CDR3 sequences, about 3% of them seen only once. This clonotype has more than one count but fewer than ten. Its specificity is not known. Germline CDR1 and CDR2: SGHRS and YFSETQ. There are 15 residues in the CDR3. V dropped 4 bases and J dropped 0 bases, with 12 bases sitting between them. This receptor was taken from a man aged 18 to 29 who received the YFV17D yellow fever vaccine. The rearrangement uses TRBV5-1 and TRBJ2-3; the D gene is possibly TRBD2 (6 bases). The starting material was CD4+ T cells sorted from PBMCs, obtained 10 days after the yellow fever booster vaccination. Written as DNA, the CDR3 is TGCGCCAGCAGCCGTACGGGGGTTAGCACAGATACGCAGTATTTT. It specifies CASSRTGVSTDTQYF.